The 6 T cell receptor beta chains reported below all come from one sample, sequenced in a study of beta chain features in type 1 diabetes. The investigators reverse transcribed all of the isolated RNA, so they sequenced expressed TCRB transcripts. Here immunoSEQ multiplex PCR was the method, and the copy in TCRdb shows in-frame clones only, minus some. This sample has 200,000 to 250,000 clones, with around 10% found just once. Sequenced: naive CD4+ T cells from blood. The source is a woman younger than 35 in good health.

The gene calls are TRBV12-5 and TRBJ2-3; 11 nucleotides line up with TRBD2. CDR3 length: 14 amino acids. J gave up 3 bases and V 6 bases, and 2 bases lay outside the gene matches. Germline loops: CDR1 LGHNT, CDR2 FRNRAP. The CDR3 DNA follows: TGTGCTAGTGGAACTAGCGGGAGTACAGATACGCAGTATTTT. This translates into CASGTSGSTDTQYF.

This clone was detected only a few times. V usage is TRBV9 and J usage is TRBJ1-5; 10 bases line up with TRBD1. J was trimmed by 7 bases and V by 0 bases; bases with no gene match: 4. The germline V gene encodes CDR1 SGDLS and CDR2 YYNGEE. This CDR3 contains 15 residues. The CDR3 here is CASSVGQGAGQPQHF. The CDR3 DNA is TGTGCCAGCAGCGTAGGACAGGGGGCCGGGCAGCCCCAGCATTTT.

This clone was counted between two and nine times. The chain employs TRBV19 and TRBJ2-5, with 9 bases fitting TRBD2. V was pared by 5 bases and J by 5 bases, with 6 bases of the junction left unmatched. The CDR3 contains 14 residues. In germline, CDR1 is LNHDA, CDR2 SQIVND (reference sequence). CDR3 amino acids: CASSPGTSSETQYF. CDR3 coding DNA: TGTGCCAGTAGTCCCGGGACTAGCTCTGAGACCCAGTACTTC.

The chain recombines TRBV6-5 with TRBJ1-2; D unresolved. The CDR3 has 14 amino acids. V lost 7 bases to trimming and J lost 6 bases, with 18 bases between them. Germline V gene sequence: CDR1 MNHEY, CDR2 SVGAGI. The DNA of the CDR3 is TGTGCCAGCACCCCCCGCTTTCCGGGAGATGGCTACACCTTC. This codes for CASTPRFPGDGYTF.

This clone was counted a few times. The rearrangement joins TRBV19 to TRBJ2-5; 7 bases align to TRBD1. J gave up 7 bases and V 8 bases, and 13 bases lay outside the gene matches. The CDR3 is 14 amino acids. CDR1 LNHDA and CDR2 SQIVND come from the germline V gene (reference sequence). In nucleotides, the CDR3 is TGTGCCAGTTCCAGTGACAGGGCCAGAGGGACCCAGTACTTC. This encodes CASSSDRARGTQYF.

This rearrangement joins TRBV2 to TRBJ1-5; D not certain. CDR3 length equals 13 residues. Trimming pared 6 bases from V and 5 bases from J, leaving 11 bases between. Germline V gives CDR1 SNHLY, CDR2 FYNNEI. This CDR3 is CASSGLGDQPQHF. CDR3 DNA: TGTGCCAGCAGCGGACTTGGGGATCAGCCCCAGCATTTT. Together with reference TRBV2 and TRBJ1-5, the CDR3 gives the full variable domain: EPEVTQTPSHQVTQMGQEVILRCVPISNHLYFYWYRQILGQKVEFLVSFYNNEISEKSEIFDDQFSVERPDGSNFTLKIRSTKLEDSAMYFCASSGLGDQPQHFGDGTRLSIL.